This TCR beta chain derives from a study of cytomegalovirus exposure and HLA in healthy donors. In the study overall: Earlier sequencing of 150 million to 200 million T cells yielded fewer than 140 million unique TCR beta sequences.

As concerns this clone: Its antigen is undetermined. The junction departs from germline at one end; a sequencing error may be responsible.

Study observations and caveats: Overall, about 160 TCR beta chains were annotated as cytomegalovirus-associated. Later work found that TCR association rates differed between HLA loci; DRB1 had the most and HLA-C the fewest. Several V segments, TRBV6-2 and TRBV6-3 among them, could not be told apart and were dropped.

The PCR made use of 60 Vbeta and 13 Jbeta primers. Sequencing was performed with immunoSEQ multiplex PCR; in TCRdb, only in-frame clones are kept and a portion is missing. The sample records approximately 150,000 clones, around 72% being singletons. This CDR3 spans 12 amino acids. From germline, CDR1 is KGHSH and CDR2 LQKENI. This receptor was identified in a man between 35 and 55 years old in good health and CMV-seronegative. This chain connects TRBV18 to TRBJ2-7; D is possibly TRBD2 (6 bases). The specimen was PBMCs. CDR3 region: CASSPRRDERYF. The DNA of the CDR3 is TGTGCCAGCTCACCACGGAGGGACGAGCGGTACTTC.